The rows below give T cell receptor beta chains drawn from one sample of a study of human T cells and chemical hapten exposure. TCRdb processed the RACE reads anew with MiXCR; each CDR3 protein has one entry. The sample gives roughly 96,000 distinct CDR3 sequences, 7% to 10% of which show up once; 2% to 2.5% is in the top ten. The sample consisted of whole blood, taken in connection with sensitization to the hapten diphenylcyclopropenone (DPC). The receptors derive from a woman aged 40 to 50 with alopecia areata. Some clones in this sample may be carry-over from other donors' samples. Both conserved end residues are part of each CDR3. Fields, in order: J gene, D gene, V gene, clone size, CDR3 protein, CDR3 DNA. D genes are given only for firm matches. Clone size is shown for a subset of rows, as once, few, many or a class of expanded clone.

>TRBJ1-1|TRBD1|TRBV12-3/TRBV12-4|many
CASSLDRGPTEAFF
TGTGCCAGCAGTTTGGACAGGGGGCCCACTGAAGCTTTCTTT
>TRBJ2-7|TRBD1|TRBV4-3|few
CASSRGQGAHEQYF
TGCGCCAGCAGCCGCGGACAGGGGGCCCACGAGCAGTACTTC
>TRBJ2-5|NA|TRBV5-1|few
CASSLRLMETQYF
TGCGCCAGCAGCCTACGCTTGATGGAGACCCAGTACTTC
>TRBJ2-7|NA|TRBV7-9|few
CASSSHIWGVYEQYF
TGTGCCAGCAGCTCTCATATCTGGGGGGTCTACGAGCAGTACTTC
>TRBJ2-1|NA|TRBV23-1|few
CASSRETGSETLGKQFF
TGCGCCAGCAGTCGGGAGACAGGATCGGAGACCCTGGGGAAGCAGTTCTTC
>TRBJ2-5|NA|TRBV18|many
CASSPPAGRGGQETQYF
TGTGCCAGCTCACCACCAGCAGGACGGGGCGGACAAGAGACCCAGTACTTC
>TRBJ1-5|NA|TRBV6-2/TRBV6-3|many
CASSHRMANQPQHF
TGTGCCAGCAGCCACAGGATGGCCAATCAGCCCCAGCATTTT
>TRBJ2-3|NA|TRBV7-8|many
CASSDWTDTQYF
TGTGCCAGCAGCGATTGGACAGATACGCAGTATTTT
>TRBJ1-4|NA|TRBV3-1|NA
CATGQTNEKLFF
TGTGCGACGGGTCAAACTAATGAAAAACTGTTTTTT
>TRBJ1-5|NA|TRBV6-5|few
CASSFKYSTDSNQPQHF
TGCGCCAGCAGTTTCAAGTATTCGACAGATAGCAATCAGCCCCAGCATTTT